The 6 T cell receptor beta chains presented below share a single source sample, sequenced in a study of early T cells in non-severe SARS-CoV-2 infection. TCRdb independently ran MiXCR on the 5' RACE reads; one entry per CDR3 protein. The sample includes some 82,000 distinct CDR3 sequences, about 12% of them seen just once. Sequences were obtained from whole blood. These receptors all come from an adult who was a healthcare worker with PCR-confirmed SARS-CoV-2 infection or an uninfected control (not recorded which).

Ten or more counts support this clonotype. V is TRBV19 and J is TRBJ1-4; no clear D. Germline V gene sequence: CDR1 LNHDA, CDR2 SQIVND (reference sequence). There are 14 residues in the CDR3. V dropped 3 bases and J dropped 7 bases, with 12 bases sitting between them. CDR3 in amino acids: CASSIGTAVEKLFF. The CDR3 region has the DNA TGTGCCAGTAGTATCGGAACCGCCGTTGAAAAACTGTTTTTT. Using reference TRBV19 and TRBJ1-4 for the parts outside the CDR3, the full variable domain is DGGITQSPKYLFRKEGQNVTLSCEQNLNHDAMYWYRQDPGQGLRLIYYSQIVNDFQKGDIAEGYSVSREKKESFPLTVTSAQKNPTAFYLCASSIGTAVEKLFFGSGTQLSVL.

This clonotype was seen more than once but under ten times. The rearrangement links TRBV9 to TRBJ1-6; no reliable D call. CDR3 length: 14 residues. CDR1 SGDLS and CDR2 YYNGEE come from the germline V gene. The V and J ends lost 2 bases and 4 bases respectively, with 7 bases between them. DNA for the CDR3: TGTGCCAGCAGCGTCGCCGCTTATAATTCACCCCTCCACTTT. It specifies CASSVAAYNSPLHF.

The sample holds a few counts of this clonotype. The chain joins TRBV7-3 to TRBJ2-1; the D gene could be TRBD1 or TRBD2 (7 bases each). Trimming stripped 5 bases from V and 0 bases from J, with 14 bases between. Looked up from germline, CDR1 is SGHTA and CDR2 is FQGTGA. CDR3 size: 16 residues. This chain's CDR3 is CASSLSGDSSYNEQFF. CDR3 coding DNA: TGTGCCAGCAGCCTCAGCGGGGACAGCTCCTACAATGAGCAGTTCTTC. The entire variable domain, with the rest obtained from reference TRBV7-3 and TRBJ2-1, is as follows: GAGVSQTPSNKVTEKGKYVELRCDPISGHTALYWYRQSLGQGPEFLIYFQGTGAADDSGLPNDRFFAVRPEGSVSTLKIQRTERGDSAVYLCASSLSGDSSYNEQFFGPGTRLTVL.

This clonotype has at least ten counts. The chain employs TRBV5-1 and TRBJ2-1, with TRBD2 matching 8 bases. The CDR3 has 15 residues. V was pared by 4 bases and J by 6 bases, with 9 bases of the junction left unmatched. Looked up from germline, CDR1 is SGHRS and CDR2 is YFSETQ. The CDR3 sequence is CASSLPGGPSNEQFF. In nucleotides, the CDR3 is TGCGCCAGCAGCCTGCCGGGGGGGCCCAGCAATGAGCAGTTCTTC. The full variable domain, in which reference TRBV5-1 and TRBJ2-1 provide the parts outside the CDR3, is KAGVTQTPRYLIKTRGQQVTLSCSPISGHRSVSWYQQTPGQGLQFLFEYFSETQRNKGNFPGRFSGRQFSNSRSEMNVSTLELGDSALYLCASSLPGGPSNEQFFGPGTRLTVL.

This clonotype was seen repeatedly, ten times or more. The chain couples TRBV20-1 to TRBJ1-6, with 7 bases aligning to TRBD1. The CDR3 has 15 amino acids. J was trimmed by 3 bases and V by 4 bases; bases with no gene match: 6. From germline, CDR1 is DFQATT and CDR2 SNEGSKA (reference sequence). The CDR3 sequence: CSAMGGGSYNSPLHF. CDR3 DNA: TGCAGTGCTATGGGAGGGGGCAGCTATAATTCACCCCTCCACTTT.

This clonotype was detected a few times. This chain uses TRBV3-1 with TRBJ1-2; maybe TRBD1 (5 bases). The CDR3 sequence is 14 residues long. From germline, CDR1 is LGHDT and CDR2 YNNKEL (reference sequence). V lost 2 bases to trimming and J lost 3 bases, with 10 bases between them. CDR3 region: CASSQWDRDYGYTF. The CDR3 nucleotides are TGTGCCAGCAGCCAATGGGACCGGGACTATGGCTACACCTTC. Full variable domain (remainder filled in from reference TRBV3-1 and TRBJ1-2): DTAVSQTPKYLVTQMGNDKSIKCEQNLGHDTMYWYKQDSKKFLKIMFSYNNKELIINETVPNRFSPKSPDKAHLNLHINSLELGDSAVYFCASSQWDRDYGYTFGSGTRLTVV.